What follows describes a single T cell receptor (beta chain). Its antigen is undetermined. The entry originates in a study of graft-versus-host responses after intestinal transplantation. Study results and limitations: Within the allografts of patients who had graft-donor T cell macrochimerism, graft-versus-host to host-versus-graft clonal ratios were high. Peak levels of circulating GvH clones tracked with early post-transplant HvG declines.

Generated by immunoSEQ multiplex PCR, the TCRdb table keeps only in-frame clones and is missing some. In the table there are 40,000 to 55,000 clones, around 84% of which are singletons. CDR1 SGHRS and CDR2 YFSETQ come from the germline V gene. This CDR3 contains 14 residues. Trimming shortened V by 0 bases and J by 3 bases, and 4 bases separated the two germline ends. The V call is TRBV5-1, the J call TRBJ1-6, with D unclear. The receptor was derived from a human donor who was the organ donor for an intestinal transplant. The input for sequencing was unstimulated CD4+ T cells sorted from spleen or lymph node cells, taken before transplant. The CDR3 protein is CASSLDNYNSPLHF. The DNA for the CDR3 is TGCGCCAGCAGCTTGGACAACTATAATTCACCCCTCCACTTT.